The 21 T cell receptor beta chains given below trace back to one sample, sequenced in a study of blood T cell repertoires in COVID-19. Assay used: immunoSEQ multiplex PCR; TCRdb lists only in-frame clones, some missing. The sample records roughly 250,000 clones, approximately 85% being singletons. The sample comprised PBMCs or T cells enriched from blood (not recorded which). The receptors were sampled from a woman in her twenties or thirties who had recovered from COVID-19.

V and J are TRBV19 and TRBJ2-3; TRBD2 matches 14 bases. J lost 2 bases, V lost 4 bases, and 5 bases had no gene match. Germline V gene lookup returns CDR1 LNHDA and CDR2 SQIVND (reference sequence). CDR3 length equals 17 residues. The CDR3 sequence: CASSTRLAGGPTDTQYF. The CDR3 DNA sequence: TGTGCCAGTAGTACCAGACTAGCGGGAGGGCCCACAGATACGCAGTATTTT.

This clone turned up a few times. The chain recombines TRBV7-3 with TRBJ2-2; 8 bases are shared with TRBD2. Germline V gives CDR1 SGHTA, CDR2 FQGTGA. This CDR3 is 11 amino acids long. CDR3 amino acids: CASGATGELFF. Here the CDR3 DNA reads TGTGCTAGCGGGGCCACCGGGGAGCTGTTTTTT. The entire variable domain, with the rest obtained from reference TRBV7-3 and TRBJ2-2, is as follows: GAGVSQTPSNKVTEKGKYVELRCDPISGHTALYWYRQSLGQGPEFLIYFQGTGAADDSGLPNDRFFAVRPEGSVSTLKIQRTERGDSAVYLCASGATGELFFGEGSRLTVL.

The V and J genes are TRBV27 and TRBJ2-7; no reliable D call. From germline, CDR1 is MNHEY and CDR2 SMNVEV (reference sequence). With 6 bases removed from V and 4 bases from J, the gap between germline ends came to 16 bases. The CDR3 is 14 residues long. CDR3: CASRTQSISYEQYF. The CDR3 DNA sequence: TGTGCCAGCAGGACTCAATCGATTTCATACGAGCAGTACTTC.

The chain joins TRBV21-1 to TRBJ1-5; the D call in the table, TRBD1, was not verified against the DNA. TRBV21-1 is marked as a pseudogene. This CDR3 has 18 residues. The CDR3 nucleotides are TGTGCCAGCAGCAAAGTGGCCGACCTGGGCCCGAGCAATCAGCCCCAGCATTTT. Its protein is CASSKVADLGPSNQPQHF.

This chain connects TRBV11-3 to TRBJ1-1; weak D call: TRBD1 (5 bases). The germline V gene encodes CDR1 SGHNT and CDR2 YENEEA. The CDR3 extends over 13 amino acids. Deletions cut 4 bases from V and 4 bases from J, with 10 bases between. The CDR3 region has the DNA TGTGCCAGCAGCTCTCGGGGGGGCACTGAAGCTTTCTTT. It translates to CASSSRGGTEAFF.

The rearrangement links TRBV7-9 to TRBJ1-4; D unresolved. Germline CDR1 reads SEHNR; CDR2 reads FQNEAQ (reference sequence). The CDR3 has 15 amino acids. Trimming left V 0 bases short and J 4 bases short, with 9 bases between. The CDR3 protein is CASSLAAELNEKLFF. The CDR3 coding sequence is TGTGCCAGCAGCTTAGCCGCGGAACTTAATGAAAAACTGTTTTTT.

The chain combines TRBV10-3 with TRBJ1-2; D is ambiguous. Trimming removed 2 bases at V and 7 bases at J, with 17 bases between. The germline CDR1 and CDR2 sequences are ENHRY and SYGVKD. The CDR3 runs 15 residues. Here the CDR3 DNA reads TGTGCCATCAGTGAGCCCTACCGTTCGGGAGGTGGCTACACCTTC. Protein sequence: CAISEPYRSGGGYTF.

The chain employs TRBV7-6 and TRBJ1-1; D gene ambiguous. The CDR3 loop spans 13 amino acids. Looked up from germline, CDR1 is SGHVS and CDR2 is FNYEAQ. Trimming cost V 3 bases and J 1 base, with 6 bases left between them. The CDR3 coding sequence is TGTGCCAGCAGCTTGGCAGGGAACACTGAAGCTTTCTTT. It is translated as CASSLAGNTEAFF.

The V gene is TRBV6-2 or TRBV6-3, the J gene TRBJ1-5, with D unresolved. The CDR3 is 17 amino acids. Germline V gene lookup returns CDR1 MNHEY and CDR2 SVGEGT. V was clipped by 1 base and J by 1 base, with 14 bases between them. CDR3 in amino acids: CASSYWEGAFSNQPQHF. The CDR3 region has the DNA TGTGCCAGCAGTTACTGGGAGGGTGCATTCAGCAATCAGCCCCAGCATTTT.

This clone came up a few times. V usage is TRBV10-3 and J usage is TRBJ2-7; 7 bases are shared with TRBD1. V lost 10 bases to trimming and J lost 2 bases; unmatched junction nucleotides: 5. This CDR3 is 12 amino acids long. Looked up from germline, CDR1 is ENHRY and CDR2 is SYGVKD. CDR3 DNA sequence: TGTGCCACCGGACAGGAAACCTACGAGCAGTACTTC. Amino acids: CATGQETYEQYF.

This sequence joins TRBV28 and TRBJ2-7, with TRBD2 as a possible D gene (5 bases). Trimming took 2 bases from V and 7 from J, leaving 15 bases between them. The CDR3 is 14 amino acids. The germline V gene encodes CDR1 MDHEN and CDR2 SYDVKM. The CDR3 region is CASSLRETYEEQYF. The DNA of the CDR3 is TGTGCCAGCAGTTTAAGGGAGACCTACGAGGAGCAGTACTTC.

The chain has TRBV11-2 and TRBJ2-7, with D unclear. V was clipped by 2 bases and J by 3 bases, with 5 bases between them. The CDR3 spans 12 residues. Germline values: CDR1 SGHAT, CDR2 FQNNGV. The CDR3 DNA follows: TGTGCCAGCAGCTTACCCAACTACGAGCAGTACTTC. It codes for CASSLPNYEQYF.

V and J are TRBV19 and TRBJ1-3, with TRBD1 matching 8 bases. The CDR3 extends over 16 amino acids. Germline values: CDR1 LNHDA, CDR2 SQIVND (reference sequence). The trim removed 7 bases at V and 2 bases at J, leaving 10 bases unmatched. Written as DNA, the CDR3 is TGTGCCAGTAAAAGGGGGCGGACAGGGACTGGAAACACCATATATTTT. It translates to CASKRGRTGTGNTIYF.

The chain links TRBV11-2 to TRBJ2-3, with D unresolved. The V end was cut by 4 bases, the J end by 5 bases, with 7 bases between. The CDR3 extends over 12 amino acids. Germline CDR1 and CDR2: SGHAT and FQNNGV. The CDR3 spells CASSSSRDTQYF. For the CDR3, the DNA is TGTGCCAGCAGCTCATCTAGAGATACGCAGTATTTT.

The V and J genes are TRBV28 and TRBJ2-1; possible D gene TRBD1, 6 bases. Looked up from germline, CDR1 is MDHEN and CDR2 is SYDVKM. V was pared by 7 bases and J by 0 bases, with 10 bases between. The CDR3 is made up of 14 amino acids. DNA for the CDR3: TGTGCCAGCAATGCAGGGGACTCCTACAATGAGCAGTTCTTC. Translating gives CASNAGDSYNEQFF.

The rearrangement uses TRBV27 and TRBJ1-1, with 7 nucleotides matching TRBD1. Germline CDR1 reads MNHEY; CDR2 reads SMNVEV (reference sequence). The CDR3 runs to 15 residues. The junction had 3 bases not matched to a gene; V was cut back by 0 bases and J by 2 bases. The CDR3 here is CASSLSTGINTEAFF. For the CDR3, the DNA is TGTGCCAGCAGTTTATCGACAGGGATAAACACTGAAGCTTTCTTT.

The rearrangement links TRBV18 to TRBJ1-1; TRBD1 aligns across 7 bases. V shed 3 bases and J 0 bases; nucleotides not matched to a gene: 7. The CDR3 length is 16 residues. From germline, CDR1 is KGHSH and CDR2 LQKENI. The CDR3 here is CASSPSGTVMNTEAFF. The DNA of the CDR3 is TGTGCCAGCTCACCCTCCGGGACAGTCATGAACACTGAAGCTTTCTTT.

The chain recombines TRBV5-1 with TRBJ1-6; a weak D match, TRBD1 (6 bases). The CDR3 has 14 amino acids. The germline V and J ends were trimmed by 3 bases and 10 bases, with 14 bases remaining between them. Germline CDR1 and CDR2: SGHRS and YFSETQ. This CDR3 is CASSSQGGGSPLHF. DNA for the CDR3: TGCGCCAGCAGCTCACAGGGAGGGGGATCACCCCTCCACTTT.

The sample holds one count of this clone. The chain uses TRBV30 and TRBJ1-1; tentatively, D is TRBD1 (5 bases). Trimming shortened V by 4 bases and J by 10 bases, and 13 bases separated the two germline ends. Looked up from germline, CDR1 is GTSNPN and CDR2 is SVGIG (reference sequence). This CDR3 is 11 amino acids long. The CDR3 region is CAWMGRRRAFF. The CDR3 DNA sequence: TGTGCCTGGATGGGGCGGCGTAGAGCTTTCTTT.

The chain links TRBV24-1 to TRBJ2-2; the D is unclear. Germline V gene lookup returns CDR1 KGHDR and CDR2 SFDVKD. Trimming removed 3 bases from V and 6 bases from J, with 10 bases in between. This CDR3 has 14 residues. Written as DNA, the CDR3 is TGTGCCACCAGTGATCCGAACACCTCCGGGGAGCTGTTTTTT. Translating it yields CATSDPNTSGELFF.

The V and J genes are TRBV28 and TRBJ1-1; D not resolved. The CDR3 loop spans 13 amino acids. CDR1 and CDR2 (germline): MDHEN, SYDVKM. Trimming stripped 3 bases from V and 4 bases from J, with 9 bases between. The CDR3 protein is CASSFKWSTEAFF. CDR3 DNA: TGTGCCAGCAGTTTTAAGTGGAGCACTGAAGCTTTCTTT.